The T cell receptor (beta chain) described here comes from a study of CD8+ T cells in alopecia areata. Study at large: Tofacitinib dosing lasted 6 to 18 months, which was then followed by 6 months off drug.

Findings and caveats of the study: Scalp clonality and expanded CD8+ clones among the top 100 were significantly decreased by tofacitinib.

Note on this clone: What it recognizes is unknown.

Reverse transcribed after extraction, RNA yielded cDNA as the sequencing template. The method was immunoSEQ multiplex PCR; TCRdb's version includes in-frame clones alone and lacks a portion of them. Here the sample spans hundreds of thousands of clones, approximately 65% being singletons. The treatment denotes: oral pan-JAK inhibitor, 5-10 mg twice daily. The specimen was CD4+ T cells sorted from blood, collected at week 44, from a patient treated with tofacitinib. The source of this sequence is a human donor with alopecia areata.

The CDR3 DNA is TGCAGCGTTGAACCTTCCCCGGGACAGGACTATGGCTACACCTTC. It is translated as CSVEPSPGQDYGYTF. The chain recombines TRBV29-1 with TRBJ1-2; 8 nucleotides line up with TRBD1. Germline assignment: CDR1 SQVTM and CDR2 ANQGSEA. V shed 2 bases and J 3 bases; nucleotides not matched to a gene: 8. The CDR3 contains 15 residues.